This T cell receptor beta chain was obtained from a study of tumor-infiltrating lymphocytes in primary liver carcinoma (dated by TCRdb to about 2017). With respect to the entire study: Between late 2015 and 2016, about five patients in China with histopathologically diagnosed primary liver carcinoma had surgical resection. A total of 35 specimens from 5 patients underwent TCRbeta repertoire sequencing, comprising about 25 tumor regions, 5 adjacent noncancerous liver tissues and 5 peripheral blood samples. Across five regions of each liver tumor, along with adjacent normal tissue and blood, the study brought together TCRbeta repertoire sequencing, expression microarrays and whole-exome sequencing. Each sample produced about 3.65 to 7.5 million productive TCRbeta reads, and read depth showed no significant difference between tissue types. High reproducibility was observed for the technical replicate repertoires, with mean shared-clone rates about 0.92 and correlation coefficients above 0.98. The tumors of the five patients were staged as T1-T3 N0M0, with maximum diameters ranging from 4.2 to 10 cm. Of the five patients (three men and two women, aged 30 to 69 years), four had hepatocellular carcinoma and one had combined HCC and intrahepatic cholangiocarcinoma. What the authors observed across the whole study: Compared with blood, tumors had a significantly larger share of the repertoire taken up by the top 250 clones (p = 0.039). Only 4 or 5 patients were included in the study, and the authors note that the findings should be validated in a larger study. Bulk unsorted samples precluded comparing CD4+ and CD8+ T cell repertoires. Repertoire overlap was found to be higher between tumor regions (mean approximately 35%) than between tumor-adjacent (around 17%) or tumor-blood (about 15%) pairs, consistent with antigen-driven expansion. Because sequencing covered only the TCR beta chain and unpaired alpha chains were not captured, true repertoire diversity is likely underestimated.

The CDR3 contains 15 residues, cysteine and phenylalanine counted. Just CDR3 DNA is preserved here, 45 bases in frame from base 1. CDR1 and CDR2 are read off the germline V gene as SQVTM and ANQGSEA. Starting from about 500 ng total RNA, TCRbeta-specific cDNA was produced by reverse transcription with a constant-region primer and ProtoScript II reverse transcriptase. TCRbeta libraries were built with three nested multiplex PCR rounds, a slightly modified ARM-PCR procedure. Each of the first two PCR rounds ran for about 11 cycles using multiplex TRBV1-TRBV30 forward primers together with a Cbeta reverse primer. Sample barcodes and Illumina adapters were added in a final 25-cycle PCR with Deep VentR polymerase. Before sequencing, amplicons of 200-500 bp were purified from gel using a QIAquick gel extraction kit. An Illumina HiSeq 2500 was used to sequence the TCRbeta amplicons, generating 250-bp paired-end reads. In the original analysis: Reads were quality-trimmed with Trimmomatic v0.33, and paired reads were merged with FLASH v1.2.11 to recover full CDR3 sequences. MiGEC v1.2.1b assigned V, D and J germline segments to the rearranged TCRbeta sequences. Clonotype statistics and Shannon-Wiener diversity indices were computed with VDJtools v1.0.0. To reduce sampling bias, subsequent analyses other than the diversity analysis used only the 250 most abundant clonotypes in each sample. TCRdb reprocessing: public reads trimmed at Q25 with fastp, clones called with MiXCR, in-frame beta chains kept. For every CDR3 protein sequence, its rows merge into one entry that carries the most common genes and DNA. The V and J calls reflect TCRdb's pipeline rather than the authors' work. The sample table records 250,000 to 400,000 distinct CDR3 sequences; over 55% of these occur just once. Roughly 9% of the sample goes to the ten largest clones.

This clonotype was seen a single time. The target of this receptor is not known. Given a much more abundant clone one base away, this may be a read error. TRIzol reagent was used to extract blood RNA from unsorted whole blood, while the DNeasy Blood & Tissue kit provided the germline DNA. At the time of sampling, the patients were treatment-naive and had chronic HBV infection. Before surgery, roughly 3.7 milliliters of peripheral blood were collected into K2EDTA tubes. The chain is made from TRBV29-1 and TRBJ2-3; the D gene is perhaps TRBD2, on 6 matching bases. The clonotype comes from a man aged 35 to 55 with primary liver carcinoma and hepatitis B virus infection. The specimen sequenced was peripheral blood. The DNA sequence is as follows: TGCAGCGTGCTGGGCGGGGCGAAATTTTCAGATAAGCAGTATTTT. Translated, this gives CSVLGGAKFSDKQYF.